These 21 T cell receptor beta chains came from one sample sequenced in a study of T-cell memory formation after mild COVID-19. In TCRdb, the 5' RACE reads were re-called with MiXCR into one record per CDR3 protein. Among 150,000 to 200,000 distinct CDR3 sequences, around a tenth were seen once, and the ten largest hold 3.8%. The sequencing sample was made of PBMCs or a T cell subset sorted from them (not recorded which). The receptors come from a man between 18 and 29 years old who had mild COVID-19 (a few samples of this study predate the infection). Cell type and time point are not known.

This clonotype turned up a few times. V and J are TRBV7-9 and TRBJ2-3, with TRBD1 as a possible D gene (5 bases). Trimming removed 1 base from V and 7 bases from J, with 9 bases in between. Germline lookup yields CDR1 SEHNR and CDR2 FQNEAQ (reference sequence). The CDR3 has 13 residues. CDR3 nucleotide sequence: TGTGCCAGCAGCTTAGACAGGAGCTATACGCAGTATTTT. Translation gives CASSLDRSYTQYF.

This clonotype was observed at least ten times. CDR3 coding DNA: TGTGCCAGCAGCTCCAGGGGGCCAGAGACCCAGTACTTC. This translates into CASSSRGPETQYF. This rearrangement joins TRBV7-9 to TRBJ2-5, with 8 bases identical to TRBD1. The trim removed 4 bases at V and 4 bases at J, leaving 2 bases unmatched. Germline CDR1 and CDR2: SEHNR and FQNEAQ (reference sequence). The CDR3 totals 13 residues.

This clonotype was seen only a few times. This chain connects TRBV5-1 to TRBJ2-3, with 8 nucleotides matching TRBD2. The CDR3 runs 16 residues. J gave up 0 bases and V 3 bases, and 6 bases lay outside the gene matches. CDR1 is SGHRS and CDR2 is YFSETQ in the germline V gene. For the CDR3, the DNA is TGCGCCAGCAGCTCACGGGGGGGCTTTAGCACAGATACGCAGTATTTT. Its protein is CASSSRGGFSTDTQYF.

DNA for the CDR3: TGTGCCAGTAGTATGAAAGGGACAGGGGGCCCCCGTACGCAGTATTTT. Translated, it gives CASSMKGTGGPRTQYF. The chain recombines TRBV19 with TRBJ2-3, with 12 nucleotides matching TRBD1. Germline V gene sequence: CDR1 LNHDA, CDR2 SQIVND (reference sequence). Germline trimming cut 3 bases from V and 8 bases from J; bases unmatched to any gene: 9. The length of the CDR3 is 16 residues.

The chain uses TRBV6-6 and TRBJ1-2, with unresolved D. V dropped 2 bases and J dropped 2 bases, with 9 bases sitting between them. Germline V CDR1 and CDR2: MNHNY, SVGAGI (reference sequence). This CDR3 has 14 amino acids. Here the CDR3 DNA reads TGTGCCAGCAGTTACGGCGGAAGGAACTATGGCTACACCTTC. It encodes CASSYGGRNYGYTF.

The chain carries TRBV4-1 and TRBJ2-5, with a tentative D call TRBD2 (6 bases). Trimming took 0 bases from V and 8 from J, leaving 13 bases between them. This CDR3 spans 14 amino acids. Germline values: CDR1 MGHRA, CDR2 YSYEKL. Here the CDR3 reads CASSQDDERATQYF. As DNA, the CDR3 is TGCGCCAGCAGCCAAGATGATGAGCGGGCCACCCAGTACTTC.

The V gene is TRBV19, the J gene TRBJ2-3; the D is unclear. The CDR3 runs 14 residues. Trimming pared 8 bases from V and 2 bases from J, leaving 14 bases between. CDR1 and CDR2 from the germline V gene are LNHDA and SQIVND (reference sequence). This CDR3 is CASRPALTTDTQYF. The CDR3, as DNA: TGTGCCAGTCGTCCGGCTCTCACCACAGATACGCAGTATTTT.

This clonotype showed up just a few times. V usage is TRBV6-5 and J usage is TRBJ2-5; 8 positions match TRBD2. The junction had 8 bases not matched to a gene; V was cut back by 6 bases and J by 2 bases. Germline CDR1 is MNHEY and CDR2 is SVGAGI. The CDR3 length is 15 residues. In nucleotides, the CDR3 is TGTGCCAGCAGACCTCGACTAGCGCAACAAGAGACCCAGTACTTC. This sequence encodes CASRPRLAQQETQYF.

There are a few counts of this clonotype. The rearrangement links TRBV20-1 to TRBJ1-2; the D gene is possibly TRBD1 (5 bases). The CDR3 has 14 amino acids. V dropped 3 bases and J dropped 4 bases, with 15 bases sitting between them. Germline V gene lookup returns CDR1 DFQATT and CDR2 SNEGSKA (reference sequence). In DNA, the CDR3 is TGCAGTGCTAGTCGCGGGGCCTCTGGCTATGGCTACACCTTC. This sequence encodes CSASRGASGYGYTF.

In DNA, the CDR3 is TGTGCCTGGAATGAACATAGGGATTCACCCCTCCACTTT. As protein: CAWNEHRDSPLHF. The V gene is TRBV30, the J gene TRBJ1-6; D ambiguous. The V gene lost 4 bases and the J gene lost 8 bases, with 12 bases spanning the gap. The germline gives CDR1 GTSNPN, CDR2 SVGIG (reference sequence). This CDR3 is 13 amino acids long.

The CDR3 DNA sequence: TGTGCCAGCAGTCCAGGGGAGGGTACTGAAGCTTTCTTT. This encodes CASSPGEGTEAFF. J is TRBJ1-1 and V is TRBV12-3 or TRBV12-4, with a possible D match to TRBD1 (6 bases). The CDR3 totals 13 residues. Trimming removed 5 bases from V and 5 bases from J, with 12 bases in between.

There are many counts of this clonotype. V gene TRBV5-1 combines with J gene TRBJ2-7; D is possibly TRBD1 (5 bases). This CDR3 contains 14 residues. CDR1 SGHRS and CDR2 YFSETQ come from the germline V gene. The V and J ends lost 0 bases and 7 bases respectively, with 14 bases between them. The CDR3, as DNA: TGCGCCAGCAGCTTGGATGGGGCTGGTCGGGAGCAGTACGTC. Translated, it gives CASSLDGAGREQYV.

There are a few counts of this clonotype. This chain joins TRBV5-1 and TRBJ1-5, with TRBD1 matching over 8 bases. Germline values: CDR1 SGHRS, CDR2 YFSETQ. There are 15 residues in the CDR3. V gave up 8 bases and J gave up 0 bases; unmatched junction bases: 7. The CDR3 protein is CASRQGPYSNQPQHF. The CDR3 nucleotides read TGCGCCAGTCGACAGGGGCCTTATAGCAATCAGCCCCAGCATTTT.

This sequence joins TRBV4-3 and TRBJ2-3; 8 nucleotides align to TRBD2. With V trimmed by 1 base and J by 6 bases, 9 bases remained unmatched. Germline V lookup: CDR1 LGHNA, CDR2 YSLEER. This CDR3 region has 16 residues. The CDR3 reads CASSQVLAEFSDTQYF. As DNA, the CDR3 is TGCGCCAGCAGCCAAGTACTAGCGGAGTTCTCGGATACGCAGTATTTT.

The rearrangement joins TRBV3-1 to TRBJ1-5; 7 bases line up with TRBD1. V shed 5 bases, J shed 3 bases, and the junction held 7 bases outside the gene matches. There are 15 residues in the CDR3. CDR1 LGHDT and CDR2 YNNKEL come from the germline V gene (reference sequence). CDR3 sequence: CASSSGTAINQPQHF. Here the CDR3 DNA reads TGTGCCAGCAGCTCGGGGACAGCAATCAATCAGCCCCAGCATTTT.

This clonotype was seen only once. The V call is TRBV20-1, the J call TRBJ1-5; D gene unclear. The CDR3 length is 16 residues. The ends were cut back, 6 bases at V and 0 bases at J, with 18 bases in the middle. Germline V gene sequence: CDR1 DFQATT, CDR2 SNEGSKA (reference sequence). CDR3 sequence: CSASPPPVHSNQPQHF. CDR3 in DNA: TGCAGTGCCTCACCTCCTCCAGTACATAGCAATCAGCCCCAGCATTTT.

This chain connects TRBV19 to TRBJ1-2, with TRBD1 as a possible D gene (6 bases). This CDR3 has 14 amino acids. CDR1 is LNHDA, CDR2 SQIVND, per germline (reference sequence). V lost 6 bases to trimming and J lost 3 bases, with 14 bases between them. The CDR3: CASRLQGEDYGYTF. The CDR3 DNA is TGTGCCAGTAGGTTACAGGGTGAGGACTATGGCTACACCTTC.

This clonotype was seen ten or more times. The chain is built from TRBV12-3 or TRBV12-4 and TRBJ1-6, with D hard to call. The CDR3 totals 16 residues. Trimming removed 5 bases at V and 9 bases at J, with 20 bases between. CDR3 in DNA: TGTGCCAGCAGTCCCCAGTCGAACGATTTCAGTTCACCCCTCCACTTT. This encodes CASSPQSNDFSSPLHF.

The chain uses TRBV12-3 or TRBV12-4 and TRBJ2-2, with 12 bases matching TRBD2. The CDR3 is made up of 20 amino acids. J was trimmed by 4 bases and V by 3 bases; bases with no gene match: 15. The CDR3 protein is CASSFPSKSLAGGFTGELFF. The CDR3 bases are TGTGCCAGCAGTTTCCCATCGAAATCACTAGCGGGGGGTTTCACCGGGGAGCTGTTTTTT.

This clonotype was seen a handful of times. CDR3 sequence: CASSGDRAKAQYF. The DNA for the CDR3 is TGTGCCAGTAGTGGCGACAGGGCTAAAGCACAGTATTTT. The chain combines TRBV19 with TRBJ2-3; 7 bases match TRBD1. The CDR3 is 13 residues long. Germline V gene data show CDR1 as LNHDA and CDR2 as SQIVND (reference sequence). V shed 5 bases, J shed 12 bases, and the junction held 11 bases outside the gene matches.

This sequence joins TRBV7-2 and TRBJ2-5; 15 bases map to TRBD2. The CDR3 spans 14 residues. J lost 7 bases, V lost 5 bases, and 2 bases had no gene match. Germline assignment: CDR1 SGHTA and CDR2 FQGNSA. The CDR3 DNA is TGTGCCAGCAGCATGGGACTAGCGGGGGGGACCCAGTACTTC. Its translation is CASSMGLAGGTQYF.